The T cell receptor beta chain described here comes from a study of OX40 agonist ivuxolimab in advanced cancers. On the study more broadly: The patients received agonistic anti-OX40 (CD134) antibody ivuxolimab. Allowance was made for prior anti-PD-1, anti-PD-L1 or anti-CTLA-4 therapy, and about 40% had some. Three patients showed partial responses: one hepatocellular carcinoma and two cutaneous melanoma cases. The study, taken as a whole, reports: Relative to CD4+, CD8+ T cells held more expanded clones on average.

Measured with immunoSEQ multiplex PCR; TCRdb has only the in-frame clones, and not every one. The sample lists roughly 110,000 clones; 91% were seen once. V was shortened by 3 bases and J by 9 bases, with 15 bases between the two germline ends. This CDR3 has 14 amino acids. Germline assignment: CDR1 LNHNV and CDR2 YYDKDF (reference sequence). Turning to this clone: The antigen is not known.

The TCR was taken from an adult with an advanced solid tumor such as melanoma, head and neck, liver or kidney cancer. The sample consisted of CD4+ or CD8+ T cells sorted from blood, taken in a trial of the OX40 agonist ivuxolimab. The chain couples TRBV15 to TRBJ2-1; D is uncertain. For the CDR3, the DNA is TGTGCCACCAGCAGCACCGTTGACGGTGGTGAGCAGTTCTTC. It is translated as CATSSTVDGGEQFF. The whole variable domain, filled in from reference TRBV15 and TRBJ2-1, reads DAMVIQNPRYQVTQFGKPVTLSCSQTLNHNVMYWYQQKSSQAPKLLFHYYDKDFNNEADTPDNFQSRRPNTSFCFLDIRSPGLGDTAMYLCATSSTVDGGEQFFGPGTRLTVL.